The 22 T cell receptor beta chains given below trace back to one sample, sequenced in a study of OX40 agonist ivuxolimab in advanced cancers. TCRdb keeps only in-frame clones here, not all; method: immunoSEQ multiplex PCR. The sample gives about 73,000 clones, about nine tenths of which show up once; over 0.65% is in the top ten. This specimen was CD4+ or CD8+ T cells sorted from blood, taken in a trial of the OX40 agonist ivuxolimab. These receptors were collected from an adult with an advanced solid tumor such as melanoma, head and neck, liver or kidney cancer.

This rearrangement joins TRBV11-2 to TRBJ2-5, with D possibly matching TRBD1 (6 bases). V lost 2 bases and J 2 bases, leaving 12 bases between the germline ends. Germline V gene lookup returns CDR1 SGHAT and CDR2 FQNNGV. The CDR3 runs 15 residues. The CDR3: CASSLWTAFQETQYF. The CDR3 region has the DNA TGTGCCAGCAGCTTATGGACAGCCTTTCAAGAGACCCAGTACTTC. Using reference TRBV11-2 and TRBJ2-5 for the parts outside the CDR3, the full variable domain is EAGVAQSPRYKIIEKRQSVAFWCNPISGHATLYWYQQILGQGPKLLIQFQNNGVVDDSQLPKDRFSAERLKGVDSTLKIQPAKLEDSAVYLCASSLWTAFQETQYFGPGTRLLVL.

This clone was counted a single time. The chain is built from TRBV7-2 and TRBJ1-1; TRBD1 matches at 8 bases. The CDR3 sequence is 15 residues long. Losses at the gene ends were 5 bases for V and 1 base for J; bases not matched to a gene: 6. Looked up from germline, CDR1 is SGHTA and CDR2 is FQGNSA. CDR3 in DNA: TGTGCCAGCAGCCGAATCGGGACAGGGAACACTGAAGCTTTCTTT. It translates to CASSRIGTGNTEAFF.

This chain joins TRBV4-3 and TRBJ2-1, with D unclear. There are 14 residues in the CDR3. Germline loops: CDR1 LGHNA, CDR2 YSLEER. Trimming pared 4 bases from V and 8 bases from J, leaving 15 bases between. The CDR3 DNA follows: TGCGCCAGCAGCCGCCTTTCGTGGGTCGATGAGCAGTTCTTC. It translates to CASSRLSWVDEQFF.

This chain connects TRBV19 to TRBJ2-1; D gene unclear. CDR1 is LNHDA, CDR2 SQIVND, per germline (reference sequence). The V and J ends lost 7 bases and 6 bases respectively, with 22 bases between them. The CDR3 covers 16 residues. The CDR3 DNA reads TGTGCCAGTATGTCGCCATCGGTCGGCGAAACCAATGAGCAGTTCTTC. Amino acids: CASMSPSVGETNEQFF.

CDR3 DNA sequence: TGTGCCAGCAGCTCAACGCGGACAGATCGTGCCGGGGAGCTGTTTTTT. It translates to CASSSTRTDRAGELFF. The genes are TRBV5-4 and TRBJ2-2; weak D call: TRBD1 (6 bases). Trimming removed 3 bases at V and 6 bases at J, with 18 bases between. CDR3 size: 16 residues. The germline gives CDR1 SGHNT, CDR2 YYREEE (reference sequence).

V and J are TRBV19 and TRBJ2-3; D is unresolved. The CDR3 is made up of 14 amino acids. CDR1 and CDR2 from the germline V gene are LNHDA and SQIVND (reference sequence). Trimming left V 0 bases short and J 0 bases short, with 4 bases between. The CDR3 region is CASSIDPSTDTQYF. CDR3 in DNA: TGTGCCAGTAGTATAGACCCCAGCACAGATACGCAGTATTTT.

The rearrangement links TRBV29-1 to TRBJ1-2, with 9 bases identical to TRBD1. Per germline, CDR1 SQVTM and CDR2 ANQGSEA. V trimming: 8 bases; J trimming: 8 bases; junction bases outside the gene matches: 12. The CDR3 is 13 amino acids. CDR3 amino acids: CSSEIGQGQGYTF. The CDR3 nucleotides read TGCAGCTCCGAGATAGGACAGGGGCAAGGCTACACCTTC.

The rearrangement uses TRBV6-5 and TRBJ1-5; the D is unclear. The germline CDR1 and CDR2 sequences are MNHEY and SVGAGI. V shed 3 bases and J shed 0 bases, with 12 bases lying between them. The CDR3 sequence is 16 residues long. As DNA, the CDR3 is TGTGCCAGCAGTTATACGACTGTTGGTAGCAATCAGCCCCAGCATTTT. Its protein product is CASSYTTVGSNQPQHF.

The rearrangement links TRBV18 to TRBJ2-1; D possibly corresponds to TRBD2 (5 bases). In germline, CDR1 is KGHSH, CDR2 LQKENI. The CDR3 totals 11 residues. Trimming removed 4 bases at V and 10 bases at J, with 8 bases between. CDR3 bases: TGTGCCAGCTCACACGGGGAAGAGCAGTTCTTC. Its translation is CASSHGEEQFF. Looking up the rest from reference TRBV18 and TRBJ2-1 gives the full variable domain: NAGVMQNPRHLVRRRGQEARLRCSPMKGHSHVYWYRQLPEEGLKFMVYLQKENIIDESGMPKERFSAEFPKEGPSILRIQQVVRGDSAAYFCASSHGEEQFFGPGTRLTVL.

The V and J genes are TRBV18 and TRBJ1-4, with a tentative D call TRBD1 (5 bases). The CDR3 runs to 14 residues. Trimming took off 3 bases at V and 3 bases at J, with 8 bases between the two ends. Germline V gives CDR1 KGHSH, CDR2 LQKENI. Here the CDR3 DNA reads TGTGCCAGCTCACCGGCAGGGTCTAATGAAAAACTGTTTTTT. Translating gives CASSPAGSNEKLFF.

This clone was seen more than once but under ten times. The chain links TRBV29-1 to TRBJ1-5; TRBD1 aligns across 7 bases. The CDR3 is 14 amino acids. The V gene's germline CDR1 is SQVTM and CDR2 ANQGSEA. Unmatched junction bases numbered 7, after V lost 4 bases and J lost 4 bases. The CDR3 sequence: CSVAGGTSNQPQHF. The CDR3 nucleotides are TGCAGCGTTGCAGGGGGAACCTCGAATCAGCCCCAGCATTTT.

The V and J genes are TRBV10-3 and TRBJ1-2; D not certain. Trimming cost V 6 bases and J 1 base, with 6 bases left between them. Germline-derived CDR1 and CDR2 are ENHRY and SYGVKD. The CDR3 runs 12 residues. CDR3 in DNA: TGTGCCATCAGGGGTGGTAACTATGGCTACACCTTC. Its protein is CAIRGGNYGYTF.

There are a few counts of this clone. The chain combines TRBV29-1 with TRBJ1-6; possibly TRBD1 for D (5 bases). The CDR3 has 13 amino acids. The germline CDR1 and CDR2 sequences are SQVTM and ANQGSEA. V lost 4 bases to trimming and J lost 9 bases, with 13 bases between them. The CDR3 bases are TGCAGCGTTGCTACACAGGACGGTTCACCCCTCCACTTT. Amino acid sequence: CSVATQDGSPLHF.

In nucleotides, the CDR3 is TGTGCCTGGAGTGTCTCTAGCGGGAGATTCTCCTACGAGCAGTACTTC. This sequence encodes CAWSVSSGRFSYEQYF. V gene TRBV30 combines with J gene TRBJ2-7; 10 positions match TRBD2. V lost 0 bases to trimming and J lost 0 bases; unmatched junction nucleotides: 5. CDR1 is GTSNPN and CDR2 is SVGIG in the germline V gene (reference sequence). The CDR3 has 16 amino acids.

This clone was observed a single time. This rearrangement joins TRBV27 to TRBJ1-5, with D unclear. V shed 6 bases and J shed 4 bases, with 16 bases lying between them. From germline, CDR1 is MNHEY and CDR2 SMNVEV (reference sequence). The CDR3 has 15 residues. This CDR3 is CASRPGSPLNQPQHF. The CDR3 coding sequence is TGTGCCAGCAGGCCGGGGTCGCCTCTTAATCAGCCCCAGCATTTT.

This chain uses TRBV6-6 with TRBJ2-3; 10 nucleotides line up with TRBD2. Germline V gives CDR1 MNHNY, CDR2 SVGAGI (reference sequence). The CDR3 length is 15 residues. V shed 2 bases, J shed 6 bases, and the junction held 5 bases outside the gene matches. In nucleotides, the CDR3 is TGTGCCAGCAGTTACGGAGCGGGGGGGCTGGATACGCAGTATTTT. It specifies CASSYGAGGLDTQYF.

The chain is built from TRBV6-5 and TRBJ1-5, with 8 bases aligning to TRBD1. J was trimmed by 7 bases and V by 5 bases; bases with no gene match: 7. Germline lookup yields CDR1 MNHEY and CDR2 SVGAGI. CDR3 length equals 14 residues. CDR3 residues: CASSPTGGKQPQHF. CDR3 bases: TGTGCCAGCAGTCCTACAGGGGGTAAGCAGCCCCAGCATTTT.

The chain joins TRBV19 to TRBJ1-4; TRBD1 agrees at 10 bases. V dropped 5 bases and J dropped 3; count of bases not matched to a gene: 9. Germline CDR1 is LNHDA and CDR2 is SQIVND (reference sequence). This CDR3 is 17 amino acids long. In DNA form, the CDR3 reads TGTGCCAGTAGTGGACGGGACAGGGGACTTCCTAATGAAAAACTGTTTTTT. It codes for CASSGRDRGLPNEKLFF.

The genes are TRBV18 and TRBJ2-2; tentatively, D is TRBD1 (6 bases). The V gene's germline CDR1 is KGHSH and CDR2 LQKENI. The length of the CDR3 is 17 residues. V was shortened by 3 bases and J by 0 bases, with 14 bases between the two germline ends. In nucleotides, the CDR3 is TGTGCCAGCTCACCTATACAGGGTTTCGCGAACACCGGGGAGCTGTTTTTT. Encoded protein: CASSPIQGFANTGELFF.

V is TRBV29-1 and J is TRBJ1-1; no clear D gene. This CDR3 spans 13 amino acids. Trimming cost V 6 bases and J 0 bases, with 11 bases left between them. From germline, CDR1 is SQVTM and CDR2 ANQGSEA. As DNA, the CDR3 is TGCAGCGTGCAGGCCAGCATGAACACTGAAGCTTTCTTT. Translating gives CSVQASMNTEAFF.

The chain couples TRBV7-9 to TRBJ2-6; D is undetermined. The CDR3 contains 16 residues. The V and J ends lost 6 bases and 5 bases respectively, with 17 bases between them. The V gene's germline CDR1 is SEHNR and CDR2 FQNEAQ (reference sequence). CDR3: CASSSTATLWANVLTF. The CDR3 coding sequence is TGTGCCAGCAGTTCCACCGCTACTCTCTGGGCCAACGTCCTGACTTTC.

The chain is built from TRBV19 and TRBJ2-7; D perhaps matches TRBD1 (6 bases). From germline, CDR1 is LNHDA and CDR2 SQIVND (reference sequence). The CDR3 contains 14 residues. The V end was cut by 3 bases, the J end by 1 base, with 10 bases between. The CDR3 is CASSIQGSSYEQYF. In nucleotides, the CDR3 is TGTGCCAGTAGTATCCAGGGGTCTTCCTACGAGCAGTACTTC. Combining the CDR3 with reference TRBV19 and TRBJ2-7 gives the whole variable domain DGGITQSPKYLFRKEGQNVTLSCEQNLNHDAMYWYRQDPGQGLRLIYYSQIVNDFQKGDIAEGYSVSREKKESFPLTVTSAQKNPTAFYLCASSIQGSSYEQYFGPGTRLTVT.